There are a few counts of the clone carrying this TCR beta chain. Its antigen is still unknown. The method was immunoSEQ multiplex PCR; TCRdb's version includes in-frame clones alone and lacks a portion of them. This table holds some 15,000 clones, about two thirds found once. This specimen comes from a study of neoadjuvant anti-PD-1 for oral cavity cancer. Regarding the study as a whole: Pretreatment Treg/Th17 ratio correlated inversely with post-treatment tumor clonality. Non-responders to neoadjuvant nivolumab had significantly more clonal PBMC T cells than responders.

The time point denotes: after neoadjuvant nivolumab, at surgical resection. Blood cells were analyzed directly, without culture or expansion. The source of this sequence is a person aged 35-79 years with oral cavity squamous cell carcinoma. The sample in question was PBMCs, obtained after nivolumab (anti-PD-1) treatment.

Written as DNA, the CDR3 is TGTGCCAGTAGTATAGATCAGGGCAGGAAGAACACTGAAGCTTTCTTT. This sequence encodes CASSIDQGRKNTEAFF. The V call is TRBV19, the J call TRBJ1-1; possible D gene TRBD1, 5 bases. The germline V gene has CDR1 LNHDA and CDR2 SQIVND (reference sequence). The CDR3 totals 16 residues. V lost 0 bases and J 1 base, leaving 12 bases between the germline ends.